The 15 T cell receptor beta chains below all came from one sample that was sequenced in a study of T-cell memory formation after mild COVID-19. From the 5' RACE reads, TCRdb called clonotypes with MiXCR, one entry per CDR3 protein. The table shows some 97,000 distinct CDR3 sequences, with 8.5% to 14% occurring only once. The material sequenced was PBMCs or a T cell subset sorted from them (not recorded which). The receptors shown here come from a man younger than 35 who had mild COVID-19 (a few samples of this study predate the infection). Cell type and time point are not known.

This clonotype was observed a handful of times. The J gene is TRBJ2-5, the V gene TRBV12-3 or TRBV12-4; D perhaps matches TRBD2 (5 bases). V was cut by 3 bases and J by 1 base, with 12 bases left in between. The length of the CDR3 is 15 residues. CDR3 nucleotides: TGTGCCAGCAGTTTGGGAGACCAATTCCAAGAGACCCAGTACTTC. It translates to CASSLGDQFQETQYF.

J is TRBJ2-5 and V is TRBV7-6; 14 bases line up with TRBD2. CDR1 and CDR2 from the germline V gene are SGHVS and FNYEAQ. CDR3 size: 15 residues. J gave up 5 bases and V 5 bases, and 4 bases lay outside the gene matches. For the CDR3, the DNA is TGTGCCAGCAGCCGCCGACTAGCGGGGGGGGAGACCCAGTACTTC. As protein: CASSRRLAGGETQYF.

This clonotype appeared a few times. The chain recombines TRBV7-9 with TRBJ2-3; TRBD2 agrees at 10 bases. This CDR3 has 15 amino acids. V shed 5 bases and J 0 bases; nucleotides not matched to a gene: 2. The germline gives CDR1 SEHNR, CDR2 FQNEAQ (reference sequence). CDR3 in amino acids: CASSPSGGSTDTQYF. In DNA, the CDR3 is TGTGCCAGCAGCCCTAGCGGGGGCAGCACAGATACGCAGTATTTT.

This clonotype was found a few times. The chain employs TRBV4-1 and TRBJ2-3, with a weak D call TRBD2 (5 bases). The CDR3 runs to 16 residues. V gave up 1 base and J gave up 0 bases, with 11 bases separating them. From germline, CDR1 is MGHRA and CDR2 YSYEKL. CDR3: CASSQGGWPSTDTQYF. The CDR3 DNA is TGCGCCAGCAGCCAAGGAGGGTGGCCAAGCACAGATACGCAGTATTTT.

V and J are TRBV4-2 and TRBJ2-3, with TRBD2 matching over 9 bases. This CDR3 comprises 18 residues. CDR1 and CDR2 (germline): LGHNA, YNFKEQ. V dropped 1 base and J dropped 4; count of bases not matched to a gene: 12. The CDR3 DNA follows: TGTGCCAGCAGCCAAGGAGGAAGTCTAGCGGGGTTGGCAGATACGCAGTATTTT. It yields the protein CASSQGGSLAGLADTQYF.

There are a few counts of this clonotype. The J gene is TRBJ2-3, the V gene TRBV5-1; TRBD1 aligns across 9 bases. Germline V gene lookup returns CDR1 SGHRS and CDR2 YFSETQ. This CDR3 is 16 amino acids long. Trimming at V came to 4 bases and at J to 5 bases, leaving 11 bases not matched to a gene. The CDR3 sequence: CASSTGTGRRRDTQYF. As DNA, the CDR3 is TGCGCCAGCAGCACCGGGACAGGGCGTAGGCGAGATACGCAGTATTTT.

This chain joins TRBV2 and TRBJ2-2, with D unclear. CDR3 length equals 13 residues. CDR1 and CDR2 (germline): SNHLY, FYNNEI. V lost 6 bases and J lost 7, with 12 bases in between. DNA for the CDR3: TGTGCCAGCAGGGACCAGTTGCGCGGGGAGCTGTTTTTT. Its protein product is CASRDQLRGELFF.

The V and J genes are TRBV6-2 or TRBV6-3 and TRBJ1-5, with 8 bases fitting TRBD1. The germline V gene has CDR1 MNHEY and CDR2 SVGEGT. V gave up 7 bases and J gave up 6 bases; unmatched junction bases: 8. The CDR3 has 14 residues. CDR3 region: CASNTGGLGQPQHF. In DNA form, the CDR3 reads TGTGCCAGCAACACAGGGGGTCTCGGTCAGCCCCAGCATTTT.

In DNA, the CDR3 is TGTGCCAGCAGCGAGAACTACAGGGGCACAGATACGCAGTATTTT. Its protein product is CASSENYRGTDTQYF. The chain uses TRBV9 and TRBJ2-3; D is possibly TRBD1 (6 bases). V was clipped by 3 bases and J by 1 base, with 12 bases between them. Germline CDR1 and CDR2: SGDLS and YYNGEE. This CDR3 spans 15 amino acids.

V gene TRBV12-3 or TRBV12-4 combines with J gene TRBJ1-5; 7 bases line up with TRBD1. With 5 bases clipped from V and 7 bases from J, the junction kept 2 bases outside the gene matches. The CDR3 runs to 12 residues. CDR3 DNA sequence: TGTGCCAGCAGTGACAGGGTCCAGCCCCAGCATTTT. It translates to CASSDRVQPQHF.

This clonotype was observed a handful of times. This chain joins TRBV9 and TRBJ2-2; D is perhaps TRBD1 (6 bases). CDR1 is SGDLS and CDR2 is YYNGEE in the germline V gene. Trimming cost V 0 bases and J 1 base, with 7 bases left between them. The CDR3 is 15 residues long. This CDR3 is CASSVVGQNTGELFF. The CDR3 region has the DNA TGTGCCAGCAGCGTAGTGGGACAGAACACCGGGGAGCTGTTTTTT.

The J gene is TRBJ2-1, the V gene TRBV2; 9 bases match TRBD1. This CDR3 is 15 amino acids long. J lost 7 bases, V lost 7 bases, and 11 bases had no gene match. CDR1 and CDR2 (germline): SNHLY, FYNNEI. DNA of the CDR3: TGTGCCAGCATTACCGGGACAGGGCCGCAAAATGAGCAGTTCTTC. Its protein product is CASITGTGPQNEQFF.

This clonotype was detected a few times. The chain uses TRBV29-1 and TRBJ2-7, with 11 bases lining up with TRBD1. V lost 7 bases to trimming and J lost 2 bases; unmatched junction nucleotides: 4. This CDR3 has 13 residues. Germline CDR1 is SQVTM and CDR2 is ANQGSEA. For the CDR3, the DNA is TGCAGCGCCGGACAGGGGGCCGCCTACGAGCAGTACTTC. Protein sequence: CSAGQGAAYEQYF.

The genes are TRBV5-4 and TRBJ2-3, with TRBD2 as a possible D gene (7 bases). The ends were cut back, 8 bases at V and 6 bases at J, with 28 bases in the middle. CDR1 is SGHNT and CDR2 is YYREEE in the germline V gene (reference sequence). This CDR3 spans 17 amino acids. CDR3 amino acids: CASRVALSRGAGDTQYF. In DNA, the CDR3 is TGTGCCAGTAGAGTGGCCCTCAGTCGGGGGGCAGGGGATACGCAGTATTTT.

This clonotype was detected many times. The V gene is TRBV7-9, the J gene TRBJ2-7, with TRBD2 matching 7 bases. Germline-derived CDR1 and CDR2 are SEHNR and FQNEAQ (reference sequence). This CDR3 contains 15 residues. Trimming at V came to 3 bases and at J to 3 bases, leaving 8 bases not matched to a gene. CDR3 loop: CASSFLGGGVYEQYV. The CDR3 bases are TGTGCCAGCAGCTTCCTCGGCGGGGGAGTCTACGAGCAGTACGTC.